Here is one T cell receptor (beta chain) with its context. This sample was included in a study of T cell changes during pregnancy in multiple sclerosis. Measured with immunoSEQ multiplex PCR; TCRdb has only the in-frame clones, and not every one. The sample yields about 36,000 clones, 89% seen once. Trimming cost V 3 bases and J 7 bases, with 31 bases left between them. This CDR3 spans 19 amino acids. In germline, CDR1 is MGHRA, CDR2 YSYEKL. This receptor was obtained from a female donor with multiple sclerosis, enrolled in a pregnancy study. This material consisted of CD8+ T cells from peripheral blood mononuclear cells, taken in the third trimester of pregnancy. The genes are TRBV4-1 and TRBJ2-7; a possible D gene is TRBD2 (10 bases). The CDR3 nucleotides read TGCGCCAGCAGCCATCCGGGACAGGGCGTGCTAGCGGGAGTCTTAGAGCAGTACTTC. Its protein is CASSHPGQGVLAGVLEQYF.